Given below is one T cell receptor beta chain in context. Its antigen remains unknown. These data come from a study of response to subunit inactivated influenza vaccine. V was shortened by 5 bases and J by 1 base, with 15 bases between the two germline ends. The CDR3 consists of 15 residues. CDR1 MDHEN and CDR2 SYDVKM come from the germline V gene. The study, taken as a whole, reports: The study's authors posited that every seasonal influenza vaccination enlists few new T cells.

TCRdb ran MiXCR on the RT-PCR reads and lists one entry per CDR3 protein. The data hold more than 450,000 distinct CDR3 sequences, with roughly 10% observed a single time. The V gene is TRBV28, the J gene TRBJ2-7, with D maybe TRBD2 (7 bases). This specimen consisted of PBMCs from blood, obtained on the day of vaccination. The source of this sequence is a man aged 50-59 years who received an inactivated influenza vaccine. The CDR3 DNA is TGTGCCAGCAGTGTGGGAGGGGGGTTTTCCTACGAGCAGTACTTC. Protein: CASSVGGGFSYEQYF. Variable domain in full (rest from reference TRBV28 and TRBJ2-7): DVKVTQSSRYLVKRTGEKVFLECVQDMDHENMFWYRQDPGLGLRLIYFSYDVKMKEKGDIPEGYSVSREKKERFSLILESASTNQTSMYLCASSVGGGFSYEQYFGPGTRLTVT.